These 7 T cell receptor beta chains were sequenced from one sample in a study of CD8+ T cells in alopecia areata. The treatment: oral pan-JAK inhibitor, 5-10 mg twice daily. Reverse transcribed after extraction, RNA yielded cDNA as the sequencing template. Some clones are missing from TCRdb's copy, which holds only in-frame ones; the method was immunoSEQ multiplex PCR. The repertoire includes about 64,000 clones, about half of them detected once, and around 20% sits in the top ten. Sequenced material: CD8+ T cells sorted from blood, taken at approximately week 37, from a patient treated with tofacitinib. The receptors were sampled from a human donor with alopecia areata.

The rearrangement uses TRBV29-1 and TRBJ1-2; D uncertain. This CDR3 is built from 14 residues. Per the germline V gene, CDR1 is SQVTM and CDR2 is ANQGSEA. V lost 6 bases to trimming and J lost 3 bases, with 17 bases between them. The CDR3 DNA reads as TGCAGCGTCGCCAGGCGGGCCTCTCACTATGGCTACACCTTC. Its protein product is CSVARRASHYGYTF.

The chain recombines TRBV4-2 with TRBJ2-1, with D perhaps TRBD1 or TRBD2 (5 bases each). The CDR3 is made up of 14 amino acids. Trimming removed 5 bases from V and 3 bases from J, with 11 bases in between. The germline CDR1 and CDR2 sequences are LGHNA and YNFKEQ. CDR3 coding DNA: TGTGCCAGCAGCTTCTGGGGGAGCTACAATGAGCAGTTCTTC. Translation: CASSFWGSYNEQFF.

The chain joins TRBV27 to TRBJ2-1; a weak D match, TRBD2 (6 bases). The CDR3 is 15 residues long. The V gene lost 3 bases and the J gene lost 0 bases, with 9 bases spanning the gap. Germline CDR1 is MNHEY and CDR2 is SMNVEV (reference sequence). The CDR3 loop reads CASSLDGGSYNEQFF. The CDR3 DNA sequence: TGTGCCAGCAGTTTGGACGGGGGCTCCTACAATGAGCAGTTCTTC.

This clone came up many times. V gene TRBV5-6 combines with J gene TRBJ2-1; no firm D call. Trimming removed 0 bases at V and 5 bases at J, with 3 bases between. This CDR3 has 12 residues. Looked up from germline, CDR1 is SGHDT and CDR2 is YYEEEE. CDR3: CASSLENNEQFF. The CDR3 nucleotides are TGTGCCAGCAGCTTGGAGAACAATGAGCAGTTCTTC.

This clone was recorded a few times. The V call is TRBV7-8, the J call TRBJ2-7, with 10 bases matching TRBD2. Unmatched junction bases numbered 8, after V lost 4 bases and J lost 5 bases. From germline, CDR1 is SGHVS and CDR2 FQNEAQ. The CDR3 is 15 amino acids. CDR3 nucleotide sequence: TGTGCCAGCAGCTCACCTAGCGGGAGCTTTCACGAGCAGTACTTC. Translating gives CASSSPSGSFHEQYF.

This sequence joins TRBV7-7 and TRBJ2-3, with TRBD1 matching 11 bases. V lost 6 bases and J lost 5; bases outside the gene matches: 7. This CDR3 spans 15 amino acids. CDR1 and CDR2 (germline): SSHAT, FNYEAQ (reference sequence). The CDR3 here is CASSRTGGALDTQYF. The DNA for the CDR3 is TGTGCCAGCAGTCGGACAGGGGGCGCGTTAGATACGCAGTATTTT.

This chain links TRBV7-8 with TRBJ1-2; unclear D gene. Deletions cut 3 bases from V and 4 bases from J, with 9 bases between. The CDR3 runs 13 residues. Germline values: CDR1 SGHVS, CDR2 FQNEAQ. CDR3 amino acids: CASSFGVSYGYTF. The CDR3 DNA follows: TGTGCCAGCAGCTTCGGGGTGAGCTATGGCTACACCTTC.